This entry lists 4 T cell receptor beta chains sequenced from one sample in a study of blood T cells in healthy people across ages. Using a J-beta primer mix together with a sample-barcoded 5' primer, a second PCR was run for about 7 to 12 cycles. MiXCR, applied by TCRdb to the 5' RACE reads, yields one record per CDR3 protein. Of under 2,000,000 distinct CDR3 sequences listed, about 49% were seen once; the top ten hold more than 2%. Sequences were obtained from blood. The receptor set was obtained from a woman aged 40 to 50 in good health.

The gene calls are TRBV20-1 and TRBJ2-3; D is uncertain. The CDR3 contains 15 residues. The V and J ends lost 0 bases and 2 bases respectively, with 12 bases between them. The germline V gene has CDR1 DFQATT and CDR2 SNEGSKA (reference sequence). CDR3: CSARDPSSVTDTQYF. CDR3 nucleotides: TGCAGTGCTAGAGATCCGAGTAGTGTCACAGATACGCAGTATTTT.

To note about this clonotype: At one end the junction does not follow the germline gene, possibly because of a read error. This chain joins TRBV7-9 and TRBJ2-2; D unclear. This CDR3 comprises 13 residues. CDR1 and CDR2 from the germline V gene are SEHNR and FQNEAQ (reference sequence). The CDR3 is CAKGSPYPGELFF. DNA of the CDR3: TGCGCCAAGGGTTCCCCGTATCCCGGGGAGCTGTTTTTT.

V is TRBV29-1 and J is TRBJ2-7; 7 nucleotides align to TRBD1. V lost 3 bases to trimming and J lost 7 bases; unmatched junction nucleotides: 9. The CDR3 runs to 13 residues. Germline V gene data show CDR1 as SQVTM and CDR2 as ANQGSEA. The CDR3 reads CSVDDRVGNEQYF. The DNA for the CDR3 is TGCAGCGTTGACGACAGGGTTGGCAATGAGCAGTACTTC.

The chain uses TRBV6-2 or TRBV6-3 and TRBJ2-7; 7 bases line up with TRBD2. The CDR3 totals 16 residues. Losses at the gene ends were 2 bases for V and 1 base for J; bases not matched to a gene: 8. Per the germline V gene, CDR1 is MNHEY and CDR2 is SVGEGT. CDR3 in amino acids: CASSYRWTRASYEQYF. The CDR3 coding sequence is TGTGCCAGCAGTTACCGATGGACTAGGGCTTCCTACGAGCAGTACTTC.